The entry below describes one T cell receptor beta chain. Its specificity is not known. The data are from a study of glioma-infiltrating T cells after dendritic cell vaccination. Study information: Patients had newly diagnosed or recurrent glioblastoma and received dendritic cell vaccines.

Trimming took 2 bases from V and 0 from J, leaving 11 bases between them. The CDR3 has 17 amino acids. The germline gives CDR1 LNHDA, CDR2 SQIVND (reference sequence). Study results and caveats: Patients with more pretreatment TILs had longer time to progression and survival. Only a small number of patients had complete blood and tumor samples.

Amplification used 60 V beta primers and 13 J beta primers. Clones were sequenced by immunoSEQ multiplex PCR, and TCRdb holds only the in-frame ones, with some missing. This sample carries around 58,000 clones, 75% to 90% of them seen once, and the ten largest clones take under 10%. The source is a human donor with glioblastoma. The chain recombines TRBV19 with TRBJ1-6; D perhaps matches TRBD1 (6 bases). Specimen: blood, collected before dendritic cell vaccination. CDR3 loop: CASSITQGSSYNSPLHF. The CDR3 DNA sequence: TGTGCCAGTAGTATAACTCAGGGGAGCTCCTATAATTCACCCCTCCACTTT. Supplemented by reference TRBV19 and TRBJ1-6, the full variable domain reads DGGITQSPKYLFRKEGQNVTLSCEQNLNHDAMYWYRQDPGQGLRLIYYSQIVNDFQKGDIAEGYSVSREKKESFPLTVTSAQKNPTAFYLCASSITQGSSYNSPLHFGNGTRLTVT.